The 20 T cell receptor beta chains below come from one sample, sequenced in a study of human T cells and chemical hapten exposure. TCRdb itself ran the RACE reads through MiXCR, one entry per CDR3 protein. In the table there are about 270,000 distinct CDR3 sequences, just under 8% of which are singletons. The time point is: pre-sensitization, week 0. Treatment given: therapeutic diphenylcyclopropenone sensitization with weekly scalp DPC. The starting material was whole blood, obtained in connection with sensitization to the hapten diphenylcyclopropenone (DPC). Receptors originate from a man in his late teens or twenties with alopecia areata. Some clones in this sample may be carry-over from other donors' samples.

This clonotype has only a few counts. The rearrangement joins TRBV11-3 to TRBJ2-3; 11 positions match TRBD2. After removal of 5 bases from V and 6 bases from J, the junction contained 10 bases not matched to a gene. The CDR3 length is 16 residues. Germline CDR1 SGHNT, CDR2 YENEEA. CDR3 loop: CASSRSYSGGADTQYF. As DNA, the CDR3 is TGTGCCAGCAGCCGCTCGTATAGCGGGGGGGCTGATACGCAGTATTTT.

This clonotype was picked up a small number of times. The chain carries TRBV27 and TRBJ2-3; 12 nucleotides agree with TRBD2. The CDR3 contains 16 residues. Germline CDR1 and CDR2: MNHEY and SMNVEV (reference sequence). J lost 4 bases, V lost 4 bases, and 6 bases had no gene match. CDR3 DNA sequence: TGTGCCAGCAGTTCGCCTAGCGGGGGGGCGGCAGATACGCAGTATTTT. Amino acids: CASSSPSGGAADTQYF.

This clonotype has a handful of counts. The CDR3 sequence is CASSEDRGRPNEQFF. The DNA for the CDR3 is TGTGCCAGCAGCGAGGACAGGGGGCGTCCCAATGAGCAGTTCTTC. This chain joins TRBV2 and TRBJ2-1, with 11 bases fitting TRBD1. Germline CDR1 SNHLY, CDR2 FYNNEI. CDR3 length: 15 amino acids. Trimming removed 6 bases from V and 6 bases from J; junction bases left unmatched: 7.

This clonotype was counted many times. The genes are TRBV7-2 and TRBJ1-5; a weak D match, TRBD1 (5 bases). Germline assignment: CDR1 SGHTA and CDR2 FQGNSA. V was shortened by 5 bases and J by 0 bases, with 14 bases between the two germline ends. The CDR3 contains 16 residues. DNA for the CDR3: TGTGCCAGCAGCCGGACTGGGACTTCTAGCAATCAGCCCCAGCATTTT. Translating it yields CASSRTGTSSNQPQHF.

This clonotype was picked up a small number of times. The CDR3 DNA reads as TGTGCCAGCAGGACGGGACAGAAACCTCACCTCTATGGCTACACCTTC. It codes for CASRTGQKPHLYGYTF. V and J are TRBV28 and TRBJ1-2; 7 bases line up with TRBD1. The CDR3 runs to 16 residues. V was clipped by 6 bases and J by 4 bases; unmatched bases: 14. Per the germline V gene, CDR1 is MDHEN and CDR2 is SYDVKM.

The V call is TRBV10-2, the J call TRBJ2-4; either TRBD1 or TRBD2 may supply D (5 bases each). The V gene lost 6 bases and the J gene lost 6 bases, with 21 bases spanning the gap. Per germline, CDR1 WSHSY and CDR2 SAAADI. The CDR3 runs 16 residues. Written as DNA, the CDR3 is TGCGCCAGCAGGGGGGATACCGCTCTAACTGGAAACATTCAGTACTTC. Translated, it gives CASRGDTALTGNIQYF.

The table lists this clonotype with a few counts. This chain joins TRBV7-2 and TRBJ2-1; 8 bases are shared with TRBD1. J was trimmed by 2 bases and V by 5 bases; bases with no gene match: 8. Per germline, CDR1 SGHTA and CDR2 FQGNSA. CDR3 length equals 16 residues. DNA for the CDR3: TGTGCCAGCAGCCCCCGACAGGGGAGAACCTACAATGAGCAGTTCTTC. As protein: CASSPRQGRTYNEQFF.

This clonotype has only a few counts. The chain links TRBV5-1 to TRBJ2-5; TRBD2 might be the D (5 bases). V lost 9 bases to trimming and J lost 5 bases, with 17 bases between them. This CDR3 spans 13 amino acids. The V gene's germline CDR1 is SGHRS and CDR2 YFSETQ. The DNA for the CDR3 is TGCGCCACGACCGGGATCGATAAGGAGACCCAGTACTTC. Amino acids: CATTGIDKETQYF.

The rearrangement links TRBV4-3 to TRBJ1-3, with D uncertain. With 0 bases removed from V and 4 bases from J, the gap between germline ends came to 4 bases. This CDR3 contains 13 residues. The germline V gene has CDR1 LGHNA and CDR2 YSLEER. The CDR3 DNA reads TGCGCCAGCAGCCAAGAGCGGGGAAACACCATATATTTT. Translation gives CASSQERGNTIYF.

The V gene is TRBV11-3, the J gene TRBJ2-7; 7 bases fit TRBD1. The CDR3 length is 14 residues. The germline CDR1 and CDR2 sequences are SGHNT and YENEEA. The V gene end was trimmed by 0 bases and the J gene end by 2 bases; junction bases not matched to a gene: 1. This CDR3 reads CASSLDGTAYEQYV. The CDR3 coding sequence is TGTGCCAGCAGCTTAGATGGGACAGCCTACGAGCAGTACGTC.

In its sample, this clonotype was seen a few times. The chain is built from TRBV7-3 and TRBJ2-1; a weak D match, TRBD2 (5 bases). V was clipped by 4 bases and J by 11 bases, with 15 bases between them. Germline values: CDR1 SGHTA, CDR2 FQGTGA. The length of the CDR3 is 13 residues. This CDR3 is CASSSGTPPKQFF. DNA of the CDR3: TGTGCCAGCAGCTCGGGAACCCCTCCTAAGCAGTTCTTC.

This clonotype was detected a few times. A read error is possible here, since a much larger clone lies one base away. This chain uses TRBV7-3 with TRBJ1-1; D not certain. V was clipped by 1 base and J by 1 base, with 4 bases between them. Per germline, CDR1 SGHTA and CDR2 FQGTGA. The CDR3 totals 13 residues. In DNA form, the CDR3 reads TGTGCCAGCAGCTTAAGGTGGAACACTGAAGCTTTCTTT. Translating gives CASSLRWNTEAFF.

This chain uses TRBV4-3 with TRBJ1-3; D is uncertain. V lost 0 bases and J lost 6, with 15 bases in between. CDR1 and CDR2 (germline): LGHNA, YSLEER. This CDR3 has 16 residues. The CDR3 sequence: CASSQDPRGQKNTIYF. As DNA, the CDR3 is TGCGCCAGCAGCCAAGACCCCCGCGGGCAAAAAAACACCATATATTTT.

This clonotype was counted between two and nine times. This rearrangement joins TRBV6-2 or TRBV6-3 to TRBJ1-1, with TRBD1 as a possible D gene (6 bases). The CDR3 loop spans 15 amino acids. Between the trimmed V and J ends, which lost 7 bases and 1 base, there was a span of 16 bases. Germline V gene sequence: CDR1 MNHEY, CDR2 SVGEGT. CDR3 region: CASTEYRGPNTEAFF. CDR3 DNA sequence: TGTGCCAGCACCGAATACCGGGGGCCGAACACTGAAGCTTTCTTT.

There are many counts of this clonotype. The V gene is TRBV7-2, the J gene TRBJ1-3; D is undetermined. CDR1 is SGHTA, CDR2 FQGNSA, per germline. The CDR3 is made up of 13 amino acids. V was trimmed by 8 bases and J by 0 bases, leaving 8 bases between them. The CDR3: CASLQNSGNTIYF. The DNA for the CDR3 is TGTGCCAGCCTCCAGAACTCTGGAAACACCATATATTTT. Combining the CDR3 with reference TRBV7-2 and TRBJ1-3 gives the whole variable domain GAGVSQSPSNKVTEKGKDVELRCDPISGHTALYWYRQSLGQGLEFLIYFQGNSAPDKSGLPSDRFSAERTGGSVSTLTIQRTQQEDSAVYLCASLQNSGNTIYFGEGSWLTVV.

This clonotype was seen a handful of times. This chain joins TRBV5-6 and TRBJ2-7, with D perhaps being TRBD1 or TRBD2 (5 bases each). The CDR3 is made up of 14 amino acids. The germline V gene encodes CDR1 SGHDT and CDR2 YYEEEE. Trimming pared 2 bases from V and 4 bases from J, leaving 13 bases between. CDR3 nucleotides: TGTGCCAGCAGCTTCGGGGACCCCGGATACGAGCAGTACGTC. Its translation: CASSFGDPGYEQYV.

V is TRBV7-9 and J is TRBJ1-3; D unclear. This CDR3 has 16 residues. The germline CDR1 and CDR2 sequences are SEHNR and FQNEAQ (reference sequence). V gave up 6 bases and J gave up 0 bases, with 15 bases separating them. CDR3 coding DNA: TGTGCCAGCAGTCGAGAGGCCAGATCCTCTGGAAACACCATATATTTT. As protein: CASSREARSSGNTIYF.

The rearrangement links TRBV7-9 to TRBJ2-1; D not certain. The CDR3 is 15 amino acids. Germline V gives CDR1 SEHNR, CDR2 FQNEAQ (reference sequence). Trimming took 7 bases from V and 6 from J, leaving 19 bases between them. In DNA, the CDR3 is TGTGCCAGCAACTCCGTTAGCAGTCGCATCAATGAGCAGTTCTTC. Protein product: CASNSVSSRINEQFF.

This clonotype has only a few counts. The CDR3 here is CASSARLQGHSGNTIYF. CDR3 in DNA: TGTGCCAGCAGCGCCCGTCTACAGGGGCACTCTGGAAACACCATATATTTT. The chain links TRBV7-9 to TRBJ1-3; 7 nucleotides align to TRBD1. With 5 bases clipped from V and 0 bases from J, the junction kept 10 bases outside the gene matches. Germline V gives CDR1 SEHNR, CDR2 FQNEAQ (reference sequence). The length of the CDR3 is 17 residues.

This clonotype was counted many times. The chain has TRBV12-3 or TRBV12-4 and TRBJ1-5; TRBD1 agrees at 7 bases. J lost 7 bases, V lost 6 bases, and 12 bases had no gene match. This CDR3 has 15 amino acids. The CDR3 loop is CASSLAGQSWQPQHF. The CDR3 nucleotides are TGTGCCAGCAGCCTGGCGGGACAGAGCTGGCAGCCCCAGCATTTT.